One T cell receptor beta chain is described in this entry. V dropped 5 bases and J dropped 5; count of bases not matched to a gene: 8. Per germline, CDR1 LNHDA and CDR2 SQIVND (reference sequence). The CDR3 covers 15 residues. These data are taken from a study of low-dose radiotherapy and immunotherapy resistance in tumors. Study at large: Each fraction for Cohort 1 was 0.5 Gy, given every 2 weeks, and the total came to 6.5 Gy. Each fraction given to Cohort 2 every two weeks delivered 1 Gy, and the total reached 13 Gy over 26 weeks. It was every two weeks, one day before radiation and immunotherapy, that intravenous cyclophosphamide 200 mg/m2 was given.

First-strand cDNA relied on TRAV- and TRBV-specific primers spanning alpha and beta chains. Amplification of TCRs used a constant-region primer and V-primer adapter for roughly 20 PCR cycles. Isolated mRNA underwent amplification by in vitro transcription. TCRdb re-analysed the reads in MiXCR, keeping a single row per CDR3 protein. This table has several thousand distinct CDR3 sequences, roughly two thirds appearing once. The chain employs TRBV19 and TRBJ1-1; 10 positions agree with TRBD1. The receptor comes from a human donor with advanced metastatic prostate, ovarian, gallbladder or colorectal cancer (not recorded which). This table probably holds off-target reads from a library built for another chain. The CDR3 protein is CASSFRQGARTEAFF. The CDR3 DNA follows: TGTGCCAGTAGTTTTCGACAGGGGGCGAGGACTGAAGCTTTCTTT.